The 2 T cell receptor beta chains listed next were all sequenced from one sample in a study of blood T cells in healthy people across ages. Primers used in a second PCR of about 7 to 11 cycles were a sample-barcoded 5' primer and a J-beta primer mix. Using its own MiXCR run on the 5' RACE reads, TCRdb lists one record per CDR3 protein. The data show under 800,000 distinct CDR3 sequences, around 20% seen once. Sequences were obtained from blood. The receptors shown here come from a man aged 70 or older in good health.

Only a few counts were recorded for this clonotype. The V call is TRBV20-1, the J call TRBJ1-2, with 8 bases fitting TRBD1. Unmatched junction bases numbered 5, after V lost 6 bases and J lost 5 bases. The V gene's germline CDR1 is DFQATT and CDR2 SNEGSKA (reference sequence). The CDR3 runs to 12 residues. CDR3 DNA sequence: TGCAGTGCCAGCGACAGGGGTTATGGCTACACCTTC. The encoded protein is CSASDRGYGYTF.

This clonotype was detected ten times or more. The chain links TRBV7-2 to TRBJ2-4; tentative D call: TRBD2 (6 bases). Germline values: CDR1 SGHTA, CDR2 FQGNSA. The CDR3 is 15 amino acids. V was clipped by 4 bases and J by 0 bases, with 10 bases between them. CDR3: CASSSGGLAKNIQYF. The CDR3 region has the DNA TGTGCCAGCAGCTCCGGAGGGCTAGCCAAAAACATTCAGTACTTC.